This entry lists 15 T cell receptor beta chains sequenced from one sample in a study of shared clonotypes between healthy human individuals. Using immunoSEQ multiplex PCR, the repertoire was profiled, and TCRdb retains in-frame clones only, with some absent. Among millions of clones listed, 85% to 95% were seen once. Sequenced sample: naive CD4+ T cells sorted from blood. Subset denoted: CD45RA+ positively selected. These receptors all stem from a man between 18 and 35 years old in good health.

This chain joins TRBV10-2 and TRBJ2-7; D is perhaps TRBD2 (6 bases). The CDR3 runs to 15 residues. CDR1 is WSHSY and CDR2 is SAAADI in the germline V gene. Trimming took off 2 bases at V and 2 bases at J, with 13 bases between the two ends. In nucleotides, the CDR3 is TGCGCCAGCAGTGAGAGCGGGCCACTTGCCTACGAGCAGTACTTC. Translation: CASSESGPLAYEQYF.

The V gene is TRBV15, the J gene TRBJ2-1, with 10 bases matching TRBD2. The CDR3 contains 15 residues. The junction had 4 bases not matched to a gene; V was cut back by 0 bases and J by 8 bases. The germline V gene encodes CDR1 LNHNV and CDR2 YYDKDF (reference sequence). The CDR3 here is CATSRESGGADEQFF. The CDR3 DNA reads as TGTGCCACCAGCAGAGAGAGCGGGGGGGCCGATGAGCAGTTCTTC.

The gene calls are TRBV5-1 and TRBJ1-2; no firm D call. The length of the CDR3 is 13 residues. V was shortened by 3 bases and J by 0 bases, with 6 bases between the two germline ends. Per the germline V gene, CDR1 is SGHRS and CDR2 is YFSETQ. The CDR3 region has the DNA TGCGCCAGCAGCTACGACACTAACTATGGCTACACCTTC. Encoded protein: CASSYDTNYGYTF.

This chain joins TRBV11-2 and TRBJ1-1; possible D gene TRBD1, 5 bases. The ends were cut back, 6 bases at V and 0 bases at J, with 11 bases in the middle. This CDR3 contains 14 residues. From germline, CDR1 is SGHAT and CDR2 FQNNGV. CDR3 DNA sequence: TGTGCCAGCAGAACAGGAGAGATGAACACTGAAGCTTTCTTT. It is translated as CASRTGEMNTEAFF. The variable domain in full, completed from reference TRBV11-2 and TRBJ1-1, reads EAGVAQSPRYKIIEKRQSVAFWCNPISGHATLYWYQQILGQGPKLLIQFQNNGVVDDSQLPKDRFSAERLKGVDSTLKIQPAKLEDSAVYLCASRTGEMNTEAFFGQGTRLTVV.

The rearrangement links TRBV6-1 to TRBJ2-1; possibly TRBD1 for D (6 bases). The V gene lost 7 bases and the J gene lost 3 bases, with 13 bases spanning the gap. The germline gives CDR1 MNHNS, CDR2 SASEGT. This CDR3 is 14 amino acids long. The CDR3 loop reads CASNRAGDYNEQFF. As DNA, the CDR3 is TGTGCCAGCAATAGGGCAGGGGACTACAATGAGCAGTTCTTC.

The chain links TRBV11-2 to TRBJ2-5; 9 nucleotides match TRBD2. V gave up 1 base and J gave up 1 base; unmatched junction bases: 4. This CDR3 has 16 residues. Germline V gene data show CDR1 as SGHAT and CDR2 as FQNNGV. Written as DNA, the CDR3 is TGTGCCAGCAGCTTAGGGCTAGCGGGGCCCCAAGAGACCCAGTACTTC. Protein: CASSLGLAGPQETQYF.

This rearrangement joins TRBV7-2 to TRBJ1-2; the match to TRBD1 covers 10 bases. Looked up from germline, CDR1 is SGHTA and CDR2 is FQGNSA. J gave up 2 bases and V 5 bases, and 11 bases lay outside the gene matches. The CDR3 has 17 residues. The CDR3: CASSTRDRGQPNYGYTF. The DNA for the CDR3 is TGTGCCAGCAGCACCCGGGACAGGGGACAACCAAACTATGGCTACACCTTC.

The chain joins TRBV5-1 to TRBJ2-3; maybe TRBD2 (6 bases). Trimming shortened V by 3 bases and J by 2 bases, and 19 bases separated the two germline ends. This CDR3 comprises 17 residues. The germline CDR1 and CDR2 sequences are SGHRS and YFSETQ. CDR3 sequence reads: CASSSLVVADFTDTQYF. The CDR3 nucleotides are TGCGCCAGCAGCTCACTGGTGGTAGCGGACTTCACAGATACGCAGTATTTT.

This chain joins TRBV2 and TRBJ2-5; TRBD2 agrees at 7 bases. V lost 6 bases, J lost 1 base, and 8 bases stayed unmatched. This CDR3 has 15 residues. Germline loops: CDR1 SNHLY, CDR2 FYNNEI. For the CDR3, the DNA is TGTGCCAGCAGATTTAGCGGGTCCACCCAAGAGACCCAGTACTTC. It specifies CASRFSGSTQETQYF.

The rearrangement links TRBV9 to TRBJ1-1; 7 positions agree with TRBD1. This CDR3 region has 14 residues. Germline V lookup: CDR1 SGDLS, CDR2 YYNGEE. V lost 0 bases and J lost 7; bases outside the gene matches: 6. In nucleotides, the CDR3 is TGTGCCAGCAGCGTAGGATGGCAGGGGGATGAAGCTTTCTTT. Translating it yields CASSVGWQGDEAFF. Variable domain in full (rest from reference TRBV9 and TRBJ1-1): DSGVTQTPKHLITATGQRVTLRCSPRSGDLSVYWYQQSLDQGLQFLIQYYNGEERAKGNILERFSAQQFPDLHSELNLSSLELGDSALYFCASSVGWQGDEAFFGQGTRLTVV.

The chain joins TRBV7-2 to TRBJ2-7, with 9 bases lining up with TRBD2. The trim removed 1 base at V and 5 bases at J, leaving 9 bases unmatched. The CDR3 has 16 residues. CDR1 and CDR2 from the germline V gene are SGHTA and FQGNSA. The CDR3 sequence is CASSLGAGGTRNEQYF. In DNA form, the CDR3 reads TGTGCCAGCAGCTTAGGAGCGGGAGGCACCAGAAACGAGCAGTACTTC.

V and J are TRBV30 and TRBJ2-3; 7 bases agree with TRBD1. The CDR3 loop spans 13 amino acids. The germline CDR1 and CDR2 sequences are GTSNPN and SVGIG (reference sequence). The V gene end was trimmed by 3 bases and the J gene end by 3 bases; junction bases not matched to a gene: 3. CDR3 region: CAWRKQGTDTQYF. The DNA for the CDR3 is TGTGCCTGGAGAAAACAGGGGACAGATACGCAGTATTTT.

Notes on this clone: At the DNA level, this CDR3 is encoded by other sequences in the same sample as well. This chain joins TRBV10-3 and TRBJ1-2; D remains ambiguous. V dropped 2 bases and J dropped 4 bases, with 5 bases sitting between them. The CDR3 is 12 residues long. Per germline, CDR1 ENHRY and CDR2 SYGVKD. The CDR3 spells CAISETSYGYTF. CDR3 bases: TGTGCCATCAGTGAGACAAGCTATGGCTACACCTTC.

CDR3 residues: CSQRGGGTDTQYF. The DNA of the CDR3 is TGCAGCCAGAGGGGGGGAGGCACAGATACGCAGTATTTT. The gene calls are TRBV29-1 and TRBJ2-3; tentative D call: TRBD2 (7 bases). CDR1 is SQVTM and CDR2 is ANQGSEA in the germline V gene. V shed 8 bases and J shed 1 base, with 13 bases lying between them. This CDR3 spans 13 amino acids.

V usage is TRBV5-6 and J usage is TRBJ1-6; TRBD1 matches at 11 bases. V was clipped by 2 bases and J by 6 bases; unmatched bases: 7. The CDR3 sequence is 17 residues long. Germline CDR1 is SGHDT and CDR2 is YYEEEE. The CDR3 loop is CASSLPPGTGGNSPLHF. DNA for the CDR3: TGTGCCAGCAGCTTACCCCCCGGGACAGGGGGTAATTCACCCCTCCACTTT. Variable domain in full (rest from reference TRBV5-6 and TRBJ1-6): DAGVTQSPTHLIKTRGQQVTLRCSPKSGHDTVSWYQQALGQGPQFIFQYYEEEERQRGNFPDRFSGHQFPNYSSELNVNALLLGDSALYLCASSLPPGTGGNSPLHFGNGTRLTVT.